Described below is a single T cell receptor (beta chain) sequence and its context. Its target is not known. This sample stems from a study of identical twins. Study conclusions and caveats: Insertion counts were lower in abundant cord blood beta clonotypes, a trend that memory repertoires did not show. Conclusions were drawn cross-sectionally by statistical analysis, without following the same donors. Beta out-of-frame sequences showed weaker excess sharing between twins.

A universal primer site was created by template switching, with the cDNA bearing unique molecular identifiers. TCRdb re-called the 5' RACE reads through MiXCR, storing one row per CDR3 protein. Of 690,000 or so distinct CDR3 sequences listed, under 9% are singletons. The ends were cut back, 2 bases at V and 4 bases at J, with 11 bases in the middle. This CDR3 contains 14 residues. CDR1 is SGHTA, CDR2 FQGNSA, per germline. This sample was shared with a second study, whose subject was yellow fever vaccine responses in identical twins.

Sequenced material: PBMCs. The TCR sequence derives from a woman between 18 and 29 years old in good health. This chain uses TRBV7-2 with TRBJ1-1; D call uncertain. CDR3 DNA sequence: TGTGCCAGCAGCTTAATCTCCGGAGGCACTGAAGCTTTCTTT. This encodes CASSLISGGTEAFF.